Sequencing of this T cell receptor beta chain was carried out in a study of blood T cell repertoires in COVID-19. Study at large: The United States, Italy and Spain provided the acute and convalescent COVID-19 samples. T cells, B-cell-depleted T cells, or PBMCs provided the cDNA or gDNA that served as material.

Authors' analysis steps: Amplification from reference gene primers served as the basis for estimated nucleated cell counts. The method was immunoSEQ multiplex PCR; TCRdb's version includes in-frame clones alone and lacks a portion of them. V, J and clone size were drawn from that table, and D and trimming were deduced from the DNA. The sample holds some 170,000 clones, about 86% seen once. The sequence was collected from a woman over 75 with acute or convalescent COVID-19. Sequenced: peripheral blood.

The DNA of the CDR3 is TGTGCCATCAGTGAATACGAGCGGGGGAACACCGGGGAGCTGTTTTTT. Protein sequence: CAISEYERGNTGELFF. The chain recombines TRBV10-3 with TRBJ2-2; 7 bases map to TRBD2. The CDR3 length is 16 residues. The junction had 5 bases not matched to a gene; V was cut back by 3 bases and J by 1 base. In germline, CDR1 is ENHRY, CDR2 SYGVKD.